This T cell receptor (beta chain) emerged from a study of T-cell memory formation after mild COVID-19. The CDR3 runs to 16 residues. V gave up 4 bases and J gave up 1 base; unmatched junction bases: 6. Germline V gene data show CDR1 as MNHEY and CDR2 as SVGEGT. MiXCR, run by TCRdb on the 5' RACE reads, gives a single entry per CDR3 protein. The sample lists about 450,000 distinct CDR3 sequences, about 22% occurring once. Only a few counts were recorded for this clonotype. Its antigen is unidentified. Findings and caveats of the study: Researchers report contracting CD4+ clones mostly in CM and EM, with CD8+ clones in EMRA. There were some responding clones in pre-infection memory, which suggested that cross-reactive memory had joined. Whether day 37 second-wave clones are SARS-CoV-2-specific was not confirmed.

The chain couples TRBV6-2 or TRBV6-3 to TRBJ2-2; 7 nucleotides align to TRBD1. The TCR sequence derives from an adult woman who had mild COVID-19 (a few samples of this study predate the infection). Cell type and time point are not known. Sequenced: PBMCs or a T cell subset sorted from them (not recorded which). DNA of the CDR3: TGTGCCAGCAGTTCCAACAGGGGATTGAACACCGGGGAGCTGTTTTTT. It specifies CASSSNRGLNTGELFF.